These T cell receptor beta chains were read from a single sample in a study of beta chain features in type 1 diabetes. TCRdb's table, derived via immunoSEQ multiplex PCR, lists solely in-frame clones and lacks some. In the table there are under 500,000 clones, 25% to 35% of which are singletons. Sequenced: naive CD4+ T cells from blood. All receptors derive from a man younger than 35 in good health. CDR3s include the opening cysteine and the closing phenylalanine or tryptophan. A D gene is named only where the DNA matches it firmly. Clone size appears in some rows only: once, few, many, or a class for an expanded clone.

D gene | J gene | V gene | clone size | CDR3 DNA | CDR3 protein
NA | TRBJ2-3 | TRBV28 | NA | TGTGCCAGCAGTTTAGCGTTTGCGGAGGTATCTTTT | CASSLAFAEVSF
NA | TRBJ2-1 | TRBV5-4 | NA | TGTGCCAGCAGCTTGGTTTCGCAGGATGAGCAGTTCTTC | CASSLVSQDEQFF
TRBD1 | TRBJ2-4 | TRBV4-3 | few | TGCGCCAGCAGCCAAGGGCCCACAGGGGAGTTAAGGAACATTCAGTACTTC | CASSQGPTGELRNIQYF
NA | TRBJ1-1 | TRBV30 | NA | TGTGCCTGGAGTGTGGGAGAAACTGAAGCTTTCTTT | CAWSVGETEAFF
TRBD2 | TRBJ2-1 | TRBV5-1 | few | TGCGCCAGCAGCTTGGTTACGCGGGAGAGCTACAATGAGCAGTTCTTC | CASSLVTRESYNEQFF
NA | TRBJ1-1 | TRBV18 | few | TGTGCCAGCTCCCAAGGACAGTTTAACACTGAAGCTTTCTTT | CASSQGQFNTEAFF
TRBD1 | TRBJ2-7 | TRBV10-3 | few | TGTGCCACCGGCCCGGCGACAGGGGGAGGTTACGAGCAGTACTTC | CATGPATGGGYEQYF
TRBD2 | TRBJ2-1 | TRBV19 | few | TGTGCCAGTAGTTCCGTACCTCCGGGACTAGCGGGAGTAAATGAGCAGTTCTTC | CASSSVPPGLAGVNEQFF
TRBD2 | TRBJ2-1 | TRBV5-4 | NA | TGTGCCAGCAGAACTAGCGGGATCTACAATGAGCAGTTCTTC | CASRTSGIYNEQFF
NA | TRBJ2-1 | TRBV15 | NA | TGTGCCACCAGCAGAGGGGTTAGCGCATCTAAATACAATGAGCAGTTCTTC | CATSRGVSASKYNEQFF
NA | TRBJ1-5 | TRBV9 | NA | TGTGCCAGCAGCGAAGGGGTAAGTCAGCCCCAGCATTTT | CASSEGVSQPQHF
NA | TRBJ2-7 | TRBV29-1 | few | TGCAGCGTTGTAGGCAACTCCTACGAGCAGTACTTC | CSVVGNSYEQYF
TRBD2 | TRBJ2-3 | TRBV4-1 | few | TGCGCCAGCAGCCAAAGGACTAGGGCAGATACGCAGTATTTT | CASSQRTRADTQYF
NA | TRBJ1-1 | TRBV6-1 | few | TGTGCCAGCAGCCTCCTACAAGCAGAAACTGAAGCTTTCTTT | CASSLLQAETEAFF
TRBD2 | TRBJ2-1 | TRBV5-1 | few | TGCGCCAGCAGCCCCGCTAGCGGGGGGAGCTCCTACAATGAGCAGTTCTTC | CASSPASGGSSYNEQFF
NA | TRBJ2-7 | TRBV20-1 | NA | TGCAGTGCTAGAGGAGCGTACGAGCAGTACTTC | CSARGAYEQYF
TRBD2 | TRBJ2-1 | TRBV18 | few | TGTGCCAGCTCCAAGCCCCTAGCGGGCCGCAATGAGCAGTTCTTC | CASSKPLAGRNEQFF
NA | TRBJ2-5 | TRBV7-6 | NA | TGTGCCAGCAGCCAGAGGGAAGGGGAGACCCAGTACTTC | CASSQREGETQYF
TRBD2 | TRBJ2-1 | TRBV5-1 | few | TGCGCCAGCAGCTTGGCGGGGGGTATCCTATACAATGAGCAGTTCTTC | CASSLAGGILYNEQFF
NA | TRBJ2-5 | TRBV7-9 | few | TGTGCCAGCAGCTTGGCCTCGGCTGGCGAGACCCAGTACTTC | CASSLASAGETQYF
NA | TRBJ1-2 | TRBV29-1 | NA | TGCAGCGTTGAAGATATCCCAGGGACTAACTATGGCTACACCTTC | CSVEDIPGTNYGYTF
TRBD1 | TRBJ1-1 | TRBV9 | NA | TGTGCCAGCAGCGCGGCACAGGGGCCTGAAGCTTTCTTT | CASSAAQGPEAFF
NA | TRBJ2-3 | TRBV19 | NA | TGTGCCAGTAGTGAGCAGTTCACAGATACGCAGTATTTT | CASSEQFTDTQYF
NA | TRBJ2-5 | TRBV19 | few | TGTGCCAGTAAGGATCATCCGCAAGAGACCCAGTACTTC | CASKDHPQETQYF
NA | TRBJ2-7 | TRBV11-1 | NA | TGTGCCAGCAGCTTAGATCTTCGTGGCCCGCCCTACGAGCAGTACTTC | CASSLDLRGPPYEQYF
NA | TRBJ1-5 | TRBV30 | few | TGTGCCTGGGGGGAACCTCAGCCCCAGCATTTT | CAWGEPQPQHF
NA | TRBJ2-7 | TRBV29-1 | few | TGCAGCGTTCGGGACGGAGCCTACGAGCAGTACTTC | CSVRDGAYEQYF
NA | TRBJ2-1 | TRBV11-2 | NA | TGTGCCAGCAGCTTAGGACAGCACAATGAGCAGTTCTTC | CASSLGQHNEQFF
NA | TRBJ2-1 | TRBV28 | NA | TGTGCCAGCAAGATTGGATCTTATTCCTACAATGAGCAGTTCTTC | CASKIGSYSYNEQFF
NA | TRBJ1-5 | TRBV7-9 | NA | TGTGCCAGCAGCAATAGCAATCAGCCCCAGCATTTT | CASSNSNQPQHF
TRBD2 | TRBJ2-1 | TRBV30 | NA | TGTGCCTGGAGTGTTTCTAGCGGGAGGGCCATTACCGAAAATGAGCAGTTCTTC | CAWSVSSGRAITENEQFF
NA | TRBJ2-3 | TRBV29-1 | few | TGCAGCGTTGTCGACCCATCGGCATTCGGTACGCAGTATTTT | CSVVDPSAFGTQYF
NA | TRBJ2-7 | TRBV2 | few | TGTGCCAGCATCGACAGGCCATCCTACGAGCAGTACTTC | CASIDRPSYEQYF
TRBD2 | TRBJ2-1 | TRBV11-2 | NA | TGTGCCAGCAGCTTAGGAGCGGGAGGGGTCTACAATGAGCAGTTCTTC | CASSLGAGGVYNEQFF
TRBD1 | TRBJ2-1 | TRBV14 | few | TGTGCCAGCATGAAGGCTGCTGGACAGGGGCATGAGCAGTTCTTC | CASMKAAGQGHEQFF
TRBD2 | TRBJ2-1 | TRBV29-1 | NA | TGCAGCGTTGAAGATCCGAGACTAGCGTCCGTCTCCTACAATGAGCAGTTCTTC | CSVEDPRLASVSYNEQFF
NA | TRBJ2-1 | TRBV11-2 | NA | TGTGCCAGCAGCGCAGGGGAAAATGAGCAGTTCTTC | CASSAGENEQFF
NA | TRBJ2-7 | TRBV2 | NA | TGTGCCAGCACTGTGTCCCAATACGAGCAGTACTTC | CASTVSQYEQYF
TRBD1 | TRBJ2-7 | TRBV28 | NA | TGTGCCAGCTTGCCCCCGGGACAGGTATACGAGCAGTACTTC | CASLPPGQVYEQYF
TRBD1 | TRBJ1-4 | TRBV29-1 | few | TGCAGCGTTAGGACAGGTCCCGCCTTGAATGAAAAACTGTTTTTT | CSVRTGPALNEKLFF
NA | TRBJ2-5 | TRBV6-6 | NA | TGTGCCAGCAGTTCCGGCCGCGGGGAGACCCAGTACTTC | CASSSGRGETQYF
NA | TRBJ2-7 | TRBV15 | few | TGTGCCACCAGCAGAGTGGATATACGCTACGAGCAGTACTTC | CATSRVDIRYEQYF
TRBD2 | TRBJ2-2 | TRBV28 | NA | TGTGCCAGCAGTTTATATCGTCGGCTAGCGGGGGCGAACACCGGGGAGCTGTTTTTT | CASSLYRRLAGANTGELFF
NA | TRBJ2-7 | TRBV7-2 | NA | TGTGCCAGCAGCTTAGATGGATGGTACGAGCAGTACTTC | CASSLDGWYEQYF
TRBD2 | TRBJ2-7 | TRBV28 | NA | TGTGCCAGCAGTCCGGGACTAGCGGGTACCTACGAGCAGTACTTC | CASSPGLAGTYEQYF
TRBD2 | TRBJ2-1 | TRBV2 | NA | TGTGCCAGCAGTGCGACTAGCGGGGTCAATGAGCAGTTCTTC | CASSATSGVNEQFF
NA | TRBJ2-1 | TRBV30 | few | TGTGCCTGGAGCCCGGGTAGCGGTTCCTACAATGAGCAGTTCTTC | CAWSPGSGSYNEQFF
TRBD1 | TRBJ2-3 | TRBV5-6 | NA | TGTGCCAGCACCGGGACAGGACACACAGATACGCAGTATTTT | CASTGTGHTDTQYF
NA | TRBJ2-6 | TRBV30 | few | TGTGCCTGGAAAACCAGCTCTGGGGCCAACGTCCTGACTTTC | CAWKTSSGANVLTF
TRBD1 | TRBJ2-5 | TRBV10-3 | few | TGTGCCATCAGTGATAGTACAGGGGGAGAGACCCAGTACTTC | CAISDSTGGETQYF
NA | TRBJ2-1 | TRBV2 | NA | TGTGCCAGCAGTGAAGGGATTCTCAATGAGCAGTTCTTC | CASSEGILNEQFF
NA | TRBJ2-5 | TRBV28 | NA | TGTGCCAGCAGTCGGAGACAGGTACAAGAGACCCAGTACTTC | CASSRRQVQETQYF